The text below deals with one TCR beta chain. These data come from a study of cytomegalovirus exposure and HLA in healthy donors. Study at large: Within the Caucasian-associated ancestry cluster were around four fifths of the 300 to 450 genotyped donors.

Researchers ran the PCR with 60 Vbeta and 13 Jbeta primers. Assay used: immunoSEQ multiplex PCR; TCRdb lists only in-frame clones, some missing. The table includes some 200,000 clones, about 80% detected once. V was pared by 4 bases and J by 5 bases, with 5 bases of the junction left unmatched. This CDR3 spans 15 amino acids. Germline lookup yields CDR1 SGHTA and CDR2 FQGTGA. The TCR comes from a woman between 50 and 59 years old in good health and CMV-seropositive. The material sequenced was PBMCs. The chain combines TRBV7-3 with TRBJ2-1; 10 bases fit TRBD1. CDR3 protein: CASSSGQGMDNEQFF. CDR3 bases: TGTGCCAGCAGCTCGGGACAGGGGATGGACAATGAGCAGTTCTTC.